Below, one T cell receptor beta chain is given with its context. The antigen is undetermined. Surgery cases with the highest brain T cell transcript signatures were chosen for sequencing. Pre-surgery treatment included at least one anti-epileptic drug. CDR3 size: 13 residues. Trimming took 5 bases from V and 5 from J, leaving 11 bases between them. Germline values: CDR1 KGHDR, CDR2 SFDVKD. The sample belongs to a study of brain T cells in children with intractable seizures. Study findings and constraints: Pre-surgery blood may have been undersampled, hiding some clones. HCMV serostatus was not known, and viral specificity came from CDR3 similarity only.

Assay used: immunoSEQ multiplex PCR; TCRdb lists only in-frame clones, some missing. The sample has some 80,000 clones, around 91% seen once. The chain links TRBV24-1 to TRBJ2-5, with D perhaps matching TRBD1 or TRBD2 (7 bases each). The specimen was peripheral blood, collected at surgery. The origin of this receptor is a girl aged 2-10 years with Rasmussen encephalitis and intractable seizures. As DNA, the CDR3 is TGTGCCACCAGTGCAGGGGGGGTGGAGACCCAGTACTTC. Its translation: CATSAGGVETQYF.